Here is one T cell receptor (beta chain) with its context. Participants came from some 26 US areas, aged roughly 18 to 95 years. Participants were placed into cohorts based on the clinical history they reported. The repertoire was sequenced with immunoSEQ multiplex PCR; TCRdb's copy has only in-frame clones and lacks some. Here the sample spans over 150,000 clones, more than 85% being singletons. Germline-derived CDR1 and CDR2 are SGHTA and FQGNSA. The CDR3 has 15 residues. V lost 1 base, J lost 7 bases, and 14 bases lay in between. This specimen comes from a study of blood T cell repertoires in COVID-19. Overall study: Acute and convalescent COVID-19 specimens originated in the United States, Italy and Spain.

The receptor comes from a woman between 50 and 59 years old who had recovered from COVID-19. The rearrangement links TRBV7-2 to TRBJ1-5, with a tentative D call TRBD1 (5 bases). The sequenced sample consisted of PBMCs or T cells enriched from blood (not recorded which). In nucleotides, the CDR3 is TGTGCCAGCAGCTTAGAGAGTCAGGGAAGCCAGCCCCAGCATTTT. Encoded protein: CASSLESQGSQPQHF.